This note documents a single T cell receptor (beta chain) sequence. The data are from a study of T cell changes during pregnancy in multiple sclerosis. Sequenced by immunoSEQ multiplex PCR; TCRdb stores in-frame clones only, minus some. The sample yields around 23,000 clones, approximately 92% seen once. The germline CDR1 and CDR2 sequences are SGDLS and YYNGEE. This CDR3 is 14 amino acids long. V dropped 2 bases and J dropped 2 bases, with 10 bases sitting between them. The origin of this receptor is a female donor with multiple sclerosis, enrolled in a pregnancy study. The specimen was CD8+ T cells from peripheral blood mononuclear cells, collected in the third trimester of pregnancy. This rearrangement joins TRBV9 to TRBJ2-5; possible D gene TRBD1, 5 bases. Here the CDR3 reads CASSVGALQETQYF. The CDR3 DNA reads TGTGCCAGCAGCGTTGGGGCCCTACAAGAGACCCAGTACTTC.